This T cell receptor beta chain was captured in a study of early T cells in non-severe SARS-CoV-2 infection. Overall study results and limits: VDJdb matches were skewed toward anti-spike CD8 T cell responses.

Attachment of unique molecular identifiers to individual cDNA molecules was performed. TCRdb reprocessed the 5' RACE reads with MiXCR, giving one entry per CDR3 protein. This table has about 77,000 distinct CDR3 sequences, about a sixth appearing once. Trimming at V came to 7 bases and at J to 4 bases, leaving 10 bases not matched to a gene. Germline V gives CDR1 SQVTM, CDR2 ANQGSEA. The CDR3 sequence is 14 residues long. This clonotype has more than one count but fewer than ten. The antigen is undetermined. The chain employs TRBV29-1 and TRBJ2-1, with 7 positions matching TRBD2. Sequencing was performed on whole blood. The sequence was collected from an adult who was a healthcare worker with PCR-confirmed SARS-CoV-2 infection or an uninfected control (not recorded which). The DNA of the CDR3 is TGCAGCGCAGGAGGGACTACCCCATACAATGAGCAGTTCTTC. Translation: CSAGGTTPYNEQFF.